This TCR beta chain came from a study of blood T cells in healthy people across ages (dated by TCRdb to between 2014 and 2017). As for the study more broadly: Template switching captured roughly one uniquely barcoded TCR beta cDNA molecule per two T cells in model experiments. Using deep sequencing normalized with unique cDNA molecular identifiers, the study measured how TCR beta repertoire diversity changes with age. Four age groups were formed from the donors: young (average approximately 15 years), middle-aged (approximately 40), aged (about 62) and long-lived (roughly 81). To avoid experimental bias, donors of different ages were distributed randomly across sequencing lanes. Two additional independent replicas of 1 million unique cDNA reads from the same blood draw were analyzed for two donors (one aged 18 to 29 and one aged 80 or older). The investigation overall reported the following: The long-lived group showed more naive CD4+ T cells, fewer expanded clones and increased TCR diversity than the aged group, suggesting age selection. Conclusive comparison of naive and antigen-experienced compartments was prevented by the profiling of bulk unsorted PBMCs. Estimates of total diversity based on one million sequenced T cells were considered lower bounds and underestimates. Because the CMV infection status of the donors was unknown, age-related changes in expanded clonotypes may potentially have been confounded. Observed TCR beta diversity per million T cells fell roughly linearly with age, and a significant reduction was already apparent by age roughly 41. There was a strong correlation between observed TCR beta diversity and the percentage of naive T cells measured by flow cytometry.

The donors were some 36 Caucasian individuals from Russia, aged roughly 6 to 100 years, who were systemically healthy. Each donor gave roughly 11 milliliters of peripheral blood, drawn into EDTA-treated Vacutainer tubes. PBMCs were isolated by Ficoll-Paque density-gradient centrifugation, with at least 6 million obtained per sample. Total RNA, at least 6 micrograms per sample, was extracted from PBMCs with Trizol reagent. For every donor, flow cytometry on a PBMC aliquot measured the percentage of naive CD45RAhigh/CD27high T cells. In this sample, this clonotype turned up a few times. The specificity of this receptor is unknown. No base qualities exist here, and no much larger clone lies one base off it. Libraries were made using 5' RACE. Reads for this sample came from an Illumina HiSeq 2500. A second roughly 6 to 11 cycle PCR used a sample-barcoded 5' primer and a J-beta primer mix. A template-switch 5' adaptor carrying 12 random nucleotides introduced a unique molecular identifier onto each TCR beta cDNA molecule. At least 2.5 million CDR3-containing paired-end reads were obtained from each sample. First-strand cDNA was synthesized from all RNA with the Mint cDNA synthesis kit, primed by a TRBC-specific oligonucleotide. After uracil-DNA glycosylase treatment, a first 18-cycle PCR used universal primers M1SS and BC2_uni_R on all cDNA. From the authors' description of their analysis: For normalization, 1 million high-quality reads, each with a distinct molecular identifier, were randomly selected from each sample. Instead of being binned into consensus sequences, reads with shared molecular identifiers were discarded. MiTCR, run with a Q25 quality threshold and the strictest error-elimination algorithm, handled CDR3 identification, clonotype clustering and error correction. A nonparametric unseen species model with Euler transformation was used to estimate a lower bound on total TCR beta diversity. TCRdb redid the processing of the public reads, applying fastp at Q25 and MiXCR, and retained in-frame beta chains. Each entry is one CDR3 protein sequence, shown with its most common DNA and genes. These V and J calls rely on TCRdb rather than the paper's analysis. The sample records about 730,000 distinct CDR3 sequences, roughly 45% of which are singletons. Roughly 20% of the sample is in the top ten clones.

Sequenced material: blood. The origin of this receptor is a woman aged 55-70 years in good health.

The CDR3 region has the sequence CASKGGGIPNYEQYF. The DNA sequence is given as TGTGCCAGCAAGGGGGGGGGAATTCCCAACTACGAGCAGTACTTC. This chain joins TRBV28 to TRBJ2-7; 7 matching bases give a weak D call of TRBD2. From a lookup of the germline V gene, CDR1 and CDR2 are MDHEN and SYDVKM. The CDR3 has 15 amino acids, counting the end cysteine and phenylalanine. This entry keeps only the CDR3 DNA: 45 bases, framed from base 1. V sheds 7 bases and J sheds 3 bases, leaving 19 bases between their ends.